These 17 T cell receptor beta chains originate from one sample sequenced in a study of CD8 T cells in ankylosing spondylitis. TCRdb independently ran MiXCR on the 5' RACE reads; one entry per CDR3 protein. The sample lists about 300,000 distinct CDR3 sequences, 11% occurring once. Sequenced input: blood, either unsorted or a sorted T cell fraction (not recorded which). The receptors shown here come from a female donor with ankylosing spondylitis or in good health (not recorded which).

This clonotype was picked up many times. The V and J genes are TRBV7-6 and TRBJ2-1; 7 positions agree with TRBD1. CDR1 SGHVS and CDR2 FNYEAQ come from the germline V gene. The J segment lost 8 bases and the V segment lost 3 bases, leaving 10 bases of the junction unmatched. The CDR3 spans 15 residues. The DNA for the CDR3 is TGTGCCAGCAGCTTTTCAGGGGGTGGAATCCATGAGCAGTTCTTC. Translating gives CASSFSGGGIHEQFF.

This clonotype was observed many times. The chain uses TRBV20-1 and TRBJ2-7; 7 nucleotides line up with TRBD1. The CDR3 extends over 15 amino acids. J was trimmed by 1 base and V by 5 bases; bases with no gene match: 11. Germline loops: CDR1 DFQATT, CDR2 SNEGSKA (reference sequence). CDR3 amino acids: CSAEYRDSFSYEQYF. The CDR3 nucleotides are TGCAGTGCTGAGTACCGGGACAGTTTTTCCTACGAGCAGTACTTC.

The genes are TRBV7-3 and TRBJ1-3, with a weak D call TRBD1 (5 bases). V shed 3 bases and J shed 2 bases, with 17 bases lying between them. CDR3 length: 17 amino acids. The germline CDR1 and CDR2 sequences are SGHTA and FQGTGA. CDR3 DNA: TGTGCCAGCAGCTTTAGGGGAAACAGGTCGCCTGGAAACACCATATATTTT. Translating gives CASSFRGNRSPGNTIYF. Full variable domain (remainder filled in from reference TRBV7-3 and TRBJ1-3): GAGVSQTPSNKVTEKGKYVELRCDPISGHTALYWYRQSLGQGPEFLIYFQGTGAADDSGLPNDRFFAVRPEGSVSTLKIQRTERGDSAVYLCASSFRGNRSPGNTIYFGEGSWLTVV.

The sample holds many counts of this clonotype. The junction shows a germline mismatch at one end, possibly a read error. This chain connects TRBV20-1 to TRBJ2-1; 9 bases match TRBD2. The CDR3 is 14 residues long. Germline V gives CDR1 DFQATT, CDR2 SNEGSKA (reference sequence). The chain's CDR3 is CSARGGLAHNEQFF. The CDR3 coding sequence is TGCAGTGCCAGAGGGGGACTAGCCCACAATGAGCAGTTCTTC.

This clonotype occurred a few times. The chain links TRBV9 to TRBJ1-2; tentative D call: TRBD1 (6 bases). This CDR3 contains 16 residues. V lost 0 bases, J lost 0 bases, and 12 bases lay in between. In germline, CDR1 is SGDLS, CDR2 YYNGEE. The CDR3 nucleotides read TGTGCCAGCAGCGTAGGACAAACAGGGCCTAACTATGGCTACACCTTC. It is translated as CASSVGQTGPNYGYTF.

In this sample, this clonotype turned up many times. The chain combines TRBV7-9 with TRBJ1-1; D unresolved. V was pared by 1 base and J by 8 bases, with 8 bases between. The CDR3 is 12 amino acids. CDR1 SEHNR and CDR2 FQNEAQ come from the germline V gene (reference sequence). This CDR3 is CASSLDTVEAFF. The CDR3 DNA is TGTGCCAGCAGCTTAGATACAGTAGAAGCTTTCTTT.

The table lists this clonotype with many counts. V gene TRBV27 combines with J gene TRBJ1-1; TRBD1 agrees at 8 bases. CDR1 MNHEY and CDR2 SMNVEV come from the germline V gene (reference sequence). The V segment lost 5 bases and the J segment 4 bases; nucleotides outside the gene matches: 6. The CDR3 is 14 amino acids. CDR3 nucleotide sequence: TGTGCCAGCAGTATCACAGGGGGACGCACTGAAGCTTTCTTT. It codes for CASSITGGRTEAFF.

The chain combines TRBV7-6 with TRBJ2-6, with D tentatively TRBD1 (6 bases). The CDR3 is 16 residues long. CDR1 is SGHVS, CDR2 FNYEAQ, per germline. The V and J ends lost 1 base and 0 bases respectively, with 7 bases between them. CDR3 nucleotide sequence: TGTGCCAGCAGCTTAGTGGGGGCCTCTGGGGCCAACGTCCTGACTTTC. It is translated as CASSLVGASGANVLTF.

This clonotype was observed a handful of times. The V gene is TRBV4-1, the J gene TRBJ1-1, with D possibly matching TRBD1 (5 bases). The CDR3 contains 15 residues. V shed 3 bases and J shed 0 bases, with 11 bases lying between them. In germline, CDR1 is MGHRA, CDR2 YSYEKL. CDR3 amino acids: CASSHLGQVNTEAFF. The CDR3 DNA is TGCGCCAGCAGCCACCTGGGGCAGGTGAACACTGAAGCTTTCTTT.

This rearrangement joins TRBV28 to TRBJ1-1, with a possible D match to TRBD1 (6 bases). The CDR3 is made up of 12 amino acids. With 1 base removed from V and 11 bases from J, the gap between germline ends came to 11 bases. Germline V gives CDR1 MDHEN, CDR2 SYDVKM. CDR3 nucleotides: TGTGCCAGCAGTTTATTCGGGGGGCTGGCTTTCTTT. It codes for CASSLFGGLAFF. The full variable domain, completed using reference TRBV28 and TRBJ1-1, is DVKVTQSSRYLVKRTGEKVFLECVQDMDHENMFWYRQDPGLGLRLIYFSYDVKMKEKGDIPEGYSVSREKKERFSLILESASTNQTSMYLCASSLFGGLAFFGQGTRLTVV.

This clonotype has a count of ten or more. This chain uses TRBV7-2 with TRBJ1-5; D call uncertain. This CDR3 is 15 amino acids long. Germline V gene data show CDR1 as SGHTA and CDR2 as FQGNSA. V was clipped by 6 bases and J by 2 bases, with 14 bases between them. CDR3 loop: CASRPTLGGNQPQHF. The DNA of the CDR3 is TGTGCCAGCAGACCAACATTGGGAGGCAATCAGCCCCAGCATTTT.

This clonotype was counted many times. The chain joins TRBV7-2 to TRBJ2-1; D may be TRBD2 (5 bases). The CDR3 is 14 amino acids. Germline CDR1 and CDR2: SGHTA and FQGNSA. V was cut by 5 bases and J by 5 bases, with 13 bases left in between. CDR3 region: CASSTVAGNNEQFF. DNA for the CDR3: TGTGCCAGCAGCACAGTCGCCGGGAACAATGAGCAGTTCTTC. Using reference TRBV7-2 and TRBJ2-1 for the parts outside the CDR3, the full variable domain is GAGVSQSPSNKVTEKGKDVELRCDPISGHTALYWYRQSLGQGLEFLIYFQGNSAPDKSGLPSDRFSAERTGGSVSTLTIQRTQQEDSAVYLCASSTVAGNNEQFFGPGTRLTVL.

The CDR3 nucleotides are TGTGCCAGCAGTTCGGGACGGAGAAAAGCTTTCTTT. Encoded protein: CASSSGRRKAFF. The chain combines TRBV27 with TRBJ1-1; TRBD1 might be the D (5 bases). CDR1 is MNHEY and CDR2 is SMNVEV in the germline V gene (reference sequence). V was clipped by 4 bases and J by 9 bases, with 12 bases between them. CDR3 length: 12 residues.

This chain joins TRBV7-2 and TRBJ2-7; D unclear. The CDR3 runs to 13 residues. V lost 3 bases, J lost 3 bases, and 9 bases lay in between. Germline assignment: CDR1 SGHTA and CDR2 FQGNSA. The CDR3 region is CASSLDAIYEQYF. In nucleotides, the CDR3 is TGTGCCAGCAGCTTGGACGCCATCTACGAGCAGTACTTC.

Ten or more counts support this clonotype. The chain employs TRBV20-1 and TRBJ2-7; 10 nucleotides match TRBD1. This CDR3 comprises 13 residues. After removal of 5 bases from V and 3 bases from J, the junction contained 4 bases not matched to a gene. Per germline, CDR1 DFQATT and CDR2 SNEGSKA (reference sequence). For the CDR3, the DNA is TGCAGTGCTCTAGGACAGGGGGGCTACGAGCAGTACTTC. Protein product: CSALGQGGYEQYF.

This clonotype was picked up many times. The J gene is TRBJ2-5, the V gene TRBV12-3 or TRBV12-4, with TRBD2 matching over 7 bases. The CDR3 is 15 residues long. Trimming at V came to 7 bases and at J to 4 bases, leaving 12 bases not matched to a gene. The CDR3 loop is CASTQAVAGLETQYF. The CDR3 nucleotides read TGTGCCAGCACCCAGGCCGTAGCGGGCCTAGAGACCCAGTACTTC.

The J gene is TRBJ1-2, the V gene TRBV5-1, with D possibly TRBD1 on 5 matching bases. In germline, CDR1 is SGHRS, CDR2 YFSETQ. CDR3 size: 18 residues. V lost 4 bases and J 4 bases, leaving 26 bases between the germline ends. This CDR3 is CASSNEVRGAEVGYGYTF. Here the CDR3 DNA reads TGCGCCAGCAGCAACGAAGTTAGGGGCGCGGAAGTCGGCTATGGCTACACCTTC.